This TCR beta chain appears in the sequencing data of a study of OX40 agonist ivuxolimab in advanced cancers. V was clipped by 0 bases and J by 2 bases, with 4 bases between them. The CDR3 is 13 residues long. Germline CDR1 ENHRY, CDR2 SYGVKD. Sequencing used immunoSEQ multiplex PCR; TCRdb keeps in-frame clones, though not all of them. The table shows fewer than 90,000 clones, with roughly 80% occurring only once. The V call is TRBV10-3, the J call TRBJ2-5, with no clear D. This sequence was found in an adult with an advanced solid tumor such as melanoma, head and neck, liver or kidney cancer. The sequences come from CD4+ or CD8+ T cells sorted from blood, collected in a trial of the OX40 agonist ivuxolimab. CDR3 sequence: CAISESAQETQYF. In nucleotides, the CDR3 is TGTGCCATCAGTGAGTCAGCTCAAGAGACCCAGTACTTC.